This TCR beta chain came from a study of cytomegalovirus exposure and HLA in healthy donors. The ends lost 6 bases at V and 4 bases at J; junction bases unmatched: 8. Germline V gives CDR1 MDHEN, CDR2 SYDVKM. This CDR3 has 16 residues. Both 60 Vbeta primers and 13 Jbeta primers went into the PCR. Clones were sequenced by immunoSEQ multiplex PCR, and TCRdb holds only the in-frame ones, with some missing. The table shows 150,000 to 250,000 clones, with 70% to 80% occurring only once. V and J are TRBV28 and TRBJ2-2; 10 positions agree with TRBD1. The receptor's source is a girl aged 10-17 years in good health and CMV-seropositive. Sequenced material: PBMCs. In DNA form, the CDR3 reads TGTGCCAGCAGCCGCACCGGGACAGGGGTCACCGGGGAGCTGTTTTTT. Translation gives CASSRTGTGVTGELFF.